The 22 T cell receptor beta chains in this list originate from one sample, sequenced in a study of T and B cells in COVID-19 patients. Blood genomic DNA input for TRB amplification was about 240-550 ng. TRB rearrangements were amplified by multiplex PCR with BIOMED2 TRB-A/B primers. MiXCR was run by TCRdb on the multiplex PCR reads, yielding one entry per CDR3 protein. The sample includes about 8,000 distinct CDR3 sequences, about 28% seen only once; the top ten take approximately 5%. Material: blood. The source is a human donor who had recovered from COVID-19.

This clonotype was seen more than once but under ten times. The chain employs TRBV27 and TRBJ1-6; possible D gene TRBD1, 5 bases. Germline CDR1 MNHEY, CDR2 SMNVEV (reference sequence). The CDR3 runs 14 residues. V lost 8 bases to trimming and J lost 7 bases, with 15 bases between them. The CDR3 DNA is TGTGCCAGCCTGACCTGGGGGGGGAATTCACCCCTCCACTTT. It encodes CASLTWGGNSPLHF.

The chain combines TRBV5-4 with TRBJ1-3; 7 bases are shared with TRBD1. V lost 0 bases to trimming and J lost 3 bases; unmatched junction nucleotides: 0. The CDR3 sequence is 14 residues long. Germline loops: CDR1 SGHNT, CDR2 YYREEE (reference sequence). The DNA for the CDR3 is TGTGCCAGCAGCTTGGACAGGGGTGGAAACACCATATATTTT. Residues: CASSLDRGGNTIYF.

This clonotype is classed as medium-sized (0.01 to 0.1%). The V call is TRBV5-6, the J call TRBJ2-5, with a weak D call TRBD1 (7 bases). V lost 0 bases to trimming and J lost 5 bases, with 8 bases between them. Germline CDR1 and CDR2: SGHDT and YYEEEE. The CDR3 runs 13 residues. CDR3 protein: CASSLAGGETQYF. The DNA of the CDR3 is TGTGCCAGCAGCTTGGCAGGGGGGGAGACCCAGTACTTC. Full variable domain (missing parts from reference TRBV5-6 and TRBJ2-5): DAGVTQSPTHLIKTRGQQVTLRCSPKSGHDTVSWYQQALGQGPQFIFQYYEEEERQRGNFPDRFSGHQFPNYSSELNVNALLLGDSALYLCASSLAGGETQYFGPGTRLLVL.

Relative to its sample, this clonotype is medium-sized. This chain joins TRBV6-5 and TRBJ1-5; 8 bases match TRBD1. Germline CDR1 and CDR2: MNHEY and SVGAGI. This CDR3 has 14 amino acids. The V gene end was trimmed by 5 bases and the J gene end by 6 bases; junction bases not matched to a gene: 6. As DNA, the CDR3 is TGTGCCAGCAGTCCCGGGACAGGTAGTCAGCCCCAGCATTTT. Translated, it gives CASSPGTGSQPQHF.

In this sample, this clonotype is medium-sized. V usage is TRBV5-5 and J usage is TRBJ2-7; 8 nucleotides agree with TRBD2. The CDR3 is made up of 15 amino acids. After removal of 0 bases from V and 4 bases from J, the junction contained 6 bases not matched to a gene. Germline V gene lookup returns CDR1 SGHKS and CDR2 YYEKEE (reference sequence). The CDR3 DNA reads as TGTGCCAGCAGCTTGGTCCCCAGCGGGGGATACGAGCAGTACTTC. It specifies CASSLVPSGGYEQYF.

This clonotype counts as medium-sized. V and J are TRBV18 and TRBJ2-7, with a weak D call TRBD2 (5 bases). CDR3 size: 13 residues. V was shortened by 1 base and J by 7 bases, with 11 bases between the two germline ends. The germline V gene encodes CDR1 KGHSH and CDR2 LQKENI. In DNA form, the CDR3 reads TGTGCCAGCTCACCACGGGCTAGCTGGGAGCAGTACGTC. Its translation is CASSPRASWEQYV.

This chain uses TRBV20-1 with TRBJ1-4; D call uncertain. The CDR3 runs 15 residues. Trimming cost V 6 bases and J 4 bases, with 18 bases left between them. Germline CDR1 and CDR2: DFQATT and SNEGSKA (reference sequence). The CDR3 bases are TGCAGTGCCTTACTAACGAAAACCTTTAATGAAAAACTGTTTTTT. It specifies CSALLTKTFNEKLFF.

This clonotype ranks as medium-sized (0.01 to 0.1%). This chain uses TRBV29-1 with TRBJ2-3; 9 positions match TRBD1. Per germline, CDR1 SQVTM and CDR2 ANQGSEA. V shed 5 bases, J shed 1 base, and the junction held 7 bases outside the gene matches. The CDR3 has 15 residues. The CDR3, as DNA: TGCAGCGTTCTAGGGCGGACAGGGGGCACAGATACGCAGTATTTT. Translating gives CSVLGRTGGTDTQYF.

Regarding this clonotype: This clone may be a read error of a much larger clone one base away. The chain is built from TRBV29-1 and TRBJ1-1; 8 nucleotides agree with TRBD1. Germline-derived CDR1 and CDR2 are SQVTM and ANQGSEA. The trim removed 5 bases at V and 1 base at J, leaving 3 bases unmatched. There are 13 residues in the CDR3. This CDR3 reads CSVPTGGNTEAFF. CDR3 DNA: TGCAGCGTTCCTACAGGGGGGAACACTGAAGCTTTCTTT.

This chain uses TRBV6-1 with TRBJ2-1; 11 bases align to TRBD2. The CDR3 sequence is 17 residues long. Germline V lookup: CDR1 MNHNS, CDR2 SASEGT. The J segment lost 7 bases and the V segment lost 1 base, leaving 9 bases of the junction unmatched. The CDR3 sequence: CASSEVVASGGSNEQFF. Here the CDR3 DNA reads TGTGCCAGCAGTGAAGTAGTGGCTAGCGGGGGGAGTAATGAGCAGTTCTTC.

The sample holds many counts of this clonotype. This chain connects TRBV7-9 to TRBJ2-3; TRBD2 aligns across 12 bases. CDR3 size: 18 residues. J lost 2 bases, V lost 1 base, and 7 bases had no gene match. Germline CDR1 and CDR2: SEHNR and FQNEAQ (reference sequence). CDR3 amino acids: CASSLGLAGDRFTDTQYF. The CDR3 DNA sequence: TGTGCCAGCAGCTTAGGACTAGCGGGGGACCGCTTCACAGATACGCAGTATTTT. The full variable domain, its missing parts supplied by reference TRBV7-9 and TRBJ2-3, is DTGVSQNPRHKITKRGQNVTFRCDPISEHNRLYWYRQTLGQGPEFLTYFQNEAQLEKSRLLSDRFSAERPKGSFSTLEIQRTEQGDSAMYLCASSLGLAGDRFTDTQYFGPGTRLTVL.

V and J are TRBV19 and TRBJ2-6, with no clear D. Germline lookup yields CDR1 LNHDA and CDR2 SQIVND (reference sequence). V gave up 3 bases and J gave up 4 bases, with 7 bases separating them. The CDR3 totals 14 residues. CDR3 loop: CASSIMAGANVLTF. CDR3 DNA sequence: TGTGCCAGTAGTATTATGGCGGGGGCCAACGTCCTGACTTTC.

This clonotype has a handful of counts. The chain carries TRBV27 and TRBJ1-1, with no clear D. V lost 0 bases, J lost 3 bases, and 5 bases lay in between. The CDR3 contains 13 residues. Germline V gene data show CDR1 as MNHEY and CDR2 as SMNVEV (reference sequence). The CDR3 nucleotides are TGTGCCAGCAGTTTATCTGCCTACACTGAAGCTTTCTTT. Amino acids: CASSLSAYTEAFF.

This clonotype is medium-sized in the sample. The rearrangement links TRBV19 to TRBJ1-4; a weak D match, TRBD1 (5 bases). There are 14 residues in the CDR3. CDR1 LNHDA and CDR2 SQIVND come from the germline V gene (reference sequence). Trimming cost V 7 bases and J 5 bases, with 14 bases left between them. The CDR3 loop is CASKASGRNEKLFF. The CDR3 DNA follows: TGTGCCAGTAAAGCGTCGGGGCGGAATGAAAAACTGTTTTTT.

Concerning this clonotype itself: A read error may produce the germline difference seen at one junction end. V gene TRBV5-6 combines with J gene TRBJ1-1; 9 positions match TRBD1. This CDR3 region has 14 residues. CDR1 is SGHDT, CDR2 YYEEEE, per germline. The CDR3 reads CASSSGQGMPEAFF. The CDR3 DNA reads TGCGCCAGCAGCTCAGGACAGGGGATGCCTGAAGCTTTCTTT.

This clonotype was picked up a small number of times. V and J are TRBV7-6 and TRBJ1-6, with D maybe TRBD1 (5 bases). CDR1 is SGHVS and CDR2 is FNYEAQ in the germline V gene. V was shortened by 10 bases and J by 10 bases, with 17 bases between the two germline ends. The CDR3 sequence is 13 residues long. CDR3 coding DNA: TGTGCCACCTCGACGGGGGTAGAATCACCCCTCCACTTT. It specifies CATSTGVESPLHF.

Note on this clonotype: A much larger clone differs from this one at a single base, so this may be a read error. The V call is TRBV6-2 or TRBV6-3, the J call TRBJ2-7, with 10 positions matching TRBD2. V lost 2 bases and J lost 1; bases outside the gene matches: 8. CDR1 is MNHEY and CDR2 is SVGEGT in the germline V gene. The CDR3 contains 17 residues. As DNA, the CDR3 is TGTGCCAGCAGTTACCCCAGAGTAGCGGGGGGTTCCTACGAGCAGTACTTC. Translation: CASSYPRVAGGSYEQYF.

This clonotype is categorized as medium-sized. V and J are TRBV19 and TRBJ2-3; 9 bases align to TRBD2. The V gene's germline CDR1 is LNHDA and CDR2 SQIVND (reference sequence). The CDR3 loop spans 16 amino acids. The junction had 5 bases not matched to a gene; V was cut back by 4 bases and J by 0 bases. The DNA for the CDR3 is TGTGCCAGTAGTACCTTAGCGGGGGTTAGCACAGATACGCAGTATTTT. It specifies CASSTLAGVSTDTQYF.

In regard to this clonotype: Sequence at one end of the junction differs from germline and may be a read error. The gene calls are TRBV19 and TRBJ1-6; 9 bases fit TRBD1. Germline V gene sequence: CDR1 LNHDA, CDR2 SQIVND (reference sequence). The CDR3 has 14 residues. The CDR3 is CASSPGQGNSPLYF. CDR3 in DNA: TGTGCCAGTAGTCCGGGACAGGGCAATTCACCCCTCTACTTT.

In its sample, this clonotype is medium-sized. The rearrangement joins TRBV19 to TRBJ2-7; no clear D gene. CDR1 and CDR2 from the germline V gene are LNHDA and SQIVND (reference sequence). This CDR3 has 13 amino acids. Trimming took 4 bases from V and 2 from J, leaving 9 bases between them. The CDR3 sequence is CASSTSTPYEQYF. The CDR3 DNA reads TGTGCCAGTAGTACGAGTACACCCTACGAGCAGTACTTC.

This clonotype is deemed medium-sized. The V gene is TRBV27, the J gene TRBJ2-5; 7 bases agree with TRBD1. The CDR3 runs 11 residues. Germline V gives CDR1 MNHEY, CDR2 SMNVEV (reference sequence). The CDR3 nucleotides are TGTACACAGGGGTTCCAAGAGACCCAGTACTTC. This gives the protein CTQGFQETQYF.

As concerns this clonotype: The junction departs from germline at one end; a sequencing error may be responsible. V gene TRBV27 combines with J gene TRBJ2-2, with 9 bases matching TRBD2. The CDR3 has 15 amino acids. CDR1 and CDR2 (germline): MNHEY, SMNVEV (reference sequence). CDR3 coding DNA: TGTGCCATCAGTCGCGGGGGGGCGAACACCGGGGAGCTGTTTTTT. It is translated as CAISRGGANTGELFF.